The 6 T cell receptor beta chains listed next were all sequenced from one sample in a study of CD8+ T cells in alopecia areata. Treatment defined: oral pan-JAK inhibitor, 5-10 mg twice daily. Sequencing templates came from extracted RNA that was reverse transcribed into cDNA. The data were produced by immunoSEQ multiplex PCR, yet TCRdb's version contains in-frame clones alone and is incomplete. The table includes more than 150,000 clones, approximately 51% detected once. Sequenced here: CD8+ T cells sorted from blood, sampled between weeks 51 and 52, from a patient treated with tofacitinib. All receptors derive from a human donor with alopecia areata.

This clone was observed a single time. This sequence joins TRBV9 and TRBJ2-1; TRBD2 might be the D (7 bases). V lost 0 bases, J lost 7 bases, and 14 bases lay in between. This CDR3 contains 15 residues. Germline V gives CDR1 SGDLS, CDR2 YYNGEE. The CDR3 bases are TGTGCCAGCAGCGTAGGAGGCGGGGGCGGAAATGAGCAGTTCTTC. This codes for CASSVGGGGGNEQFF.

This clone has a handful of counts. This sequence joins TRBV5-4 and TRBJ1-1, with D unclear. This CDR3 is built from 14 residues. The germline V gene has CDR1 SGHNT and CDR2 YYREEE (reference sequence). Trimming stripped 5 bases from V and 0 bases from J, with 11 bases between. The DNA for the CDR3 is TGTGCCAGCAGGGAATCGGGGATGAACACTGAAGCTTTCTTT. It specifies CASRESGMNTEAFF.

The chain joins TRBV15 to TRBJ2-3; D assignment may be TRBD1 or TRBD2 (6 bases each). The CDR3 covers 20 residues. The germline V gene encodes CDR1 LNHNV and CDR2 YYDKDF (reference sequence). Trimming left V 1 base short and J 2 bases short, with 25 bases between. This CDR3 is CATSRGRGGRTEAPTDTQYF. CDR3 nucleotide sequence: TGTGCCACCAGCAGAGGTCGTGGGGGGCGGACCGAGGCCCCCACAGATACGCAGTATTTT. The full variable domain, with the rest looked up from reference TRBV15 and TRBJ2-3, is DAMVIQNPRYQVTQFGKPVTLSCSQTLNHNVMYWYQQKSSQAPKLLFHYYDKDFNNEADTPDNFQSRRPNTSFCFLDIRSPGLGDTAMYLCATSRGRGGRTEAPTDTQYFGPGTRLTVL.

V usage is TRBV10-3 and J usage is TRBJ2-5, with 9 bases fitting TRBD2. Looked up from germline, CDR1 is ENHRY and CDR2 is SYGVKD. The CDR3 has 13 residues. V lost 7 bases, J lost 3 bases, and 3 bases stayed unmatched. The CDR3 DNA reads TGTGCCATCAAAGAGCGGGGGGAAGAGACCCAGTACTTC. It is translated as CAIKERGEETQYF.

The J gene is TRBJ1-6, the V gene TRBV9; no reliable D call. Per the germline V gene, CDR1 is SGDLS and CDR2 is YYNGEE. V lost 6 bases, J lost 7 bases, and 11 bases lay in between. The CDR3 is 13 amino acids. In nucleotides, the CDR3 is TGTGCCAGCAACGTGGGCGGAAATTCACCCCTCCACTTT. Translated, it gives CASNVGGNSPLHF.

CDR3 sequence reads: CAWSNPVGYGYTF. CDR3 nucleotides: TGTGCCTGGAGTAACCCTGTGGGCTATGGCTACACCTTC. This rearrangement joins TRBV30 to TRBJ1-2, with D hard to call. The CDR3 contains 13 residues. The germline V gene encodes CDR1 GTSNPN and CDR2 SVGIG (reference sequence). V was clipped by 2 bases and J by 4 bases, with 11 bases between them.